This T cell receptor beta chain was identified in a study of cytomegalovirus exposure and HLA in healthy donors. Turning to the study itself: In an early release, HLA-typed donors contributed about 79 million unique TCR sequences.

The sample holds a few counts of this clone. The antigen is not known. Vbeta (60) and Jbeta (13) primers were used in the PCR. Produced via immunoSEQ multiplex PCR; TCRdb's table is partial and in-frame only. The sample lists some 98,000 clones, around four fifths occurring once. General observations from the study: In a later analysis, productive TCRs from donors in an Asian-associated ancestry cluster reportedly carried fewer N-insertions than the cohort mean.

This clonotype was obtained from a female donor in good health and CMV-seropositive. Sequencing input: PBMCs.

DNA for the CDR3: TGTGCCAGCAGGGCTACGGGTAATGAAAAACTGTTTTTT. Protein sequence: CASRATGNEKLFF. J is TRBJ1-4 and V is TRBV6-1, with D unclear. CDR3 length: 13 amino acids. Germline assignment: CDR1 MNHNS and CDR2 SASEGT. Trimming left V 6 bases short and J 4 bases short, with 9 bases between.